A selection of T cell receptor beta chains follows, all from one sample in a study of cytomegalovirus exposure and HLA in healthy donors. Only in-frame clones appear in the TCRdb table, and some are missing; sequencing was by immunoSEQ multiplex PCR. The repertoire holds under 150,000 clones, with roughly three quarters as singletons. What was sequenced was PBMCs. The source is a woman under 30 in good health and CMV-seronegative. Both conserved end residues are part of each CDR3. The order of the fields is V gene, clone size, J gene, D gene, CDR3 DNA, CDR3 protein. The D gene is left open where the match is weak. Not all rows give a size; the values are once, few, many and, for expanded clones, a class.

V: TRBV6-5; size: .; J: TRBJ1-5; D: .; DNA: TGTGCCAGCAGACCGGACAGAAATCAGCCCCAGCATTTT; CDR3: CASRPDRNQPQHF
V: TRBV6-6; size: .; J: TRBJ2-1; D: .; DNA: TGTGCCAGCAGTCTGACTGTCAGCTCCTACAATGAGCAGTTCTTC; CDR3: CASSLTVSSYNEQFF
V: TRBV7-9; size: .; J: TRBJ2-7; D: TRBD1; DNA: TGTGCCAGCAGCCCTCGGGACAGGACCCACGAGCAGTACTTC; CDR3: CASSPRDRTHEQYF
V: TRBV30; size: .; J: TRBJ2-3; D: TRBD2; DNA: TGTGCCTGGAGTCCTCAGATTTATAAAACTAGCGGGATGTCGGATACGCAGTATTTT; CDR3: CAWSPQIYKTSGMSDTQYF
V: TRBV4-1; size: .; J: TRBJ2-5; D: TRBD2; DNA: TGCGCCAGCAGCCAAGGGAGGCGGGAGGGCCAAGAGACCCAGTACTTC; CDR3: CASSQGRREGQETQYF
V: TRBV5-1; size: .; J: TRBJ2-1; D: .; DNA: TGCGCCAGCAGGCCAGAGGTAGGGGACTACAATGAGCAGTTCTTC; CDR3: CASRPEVGDYNEQFF
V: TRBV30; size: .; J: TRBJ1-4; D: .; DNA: TGTGCCTGGAGACGGGGGGCGAAGGAAAAACTGTTTTTT; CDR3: CAWRRGAKEKLFF
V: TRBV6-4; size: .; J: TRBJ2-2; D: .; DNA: TGTGCCAGCAGTGAGACTAGCACCGGGGAGCTGTTTTTT; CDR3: CASSETSTGELFF
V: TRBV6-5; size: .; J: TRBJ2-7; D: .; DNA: TGTGCCAGCAGTTCGCGGGGTGCCTGGGAGTACTTC; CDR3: CASSSRGAWEYF
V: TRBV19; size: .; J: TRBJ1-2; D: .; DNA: TGTGCCAGTAGCCCATCCCATAACTATGGCTACACCTTC; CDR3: CASSPSHNYGYTF
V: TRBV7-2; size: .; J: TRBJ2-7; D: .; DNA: TGTGCCAGCAGCTTATCAGGAGGGATTGGTGAGCAGTACTTC; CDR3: CASSLSGGIGEQYF
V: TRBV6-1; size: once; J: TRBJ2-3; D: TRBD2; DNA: TGTGCCAGCAGTGAAGAGAGCCTAGCGGGAGGGTACACAGATACGCAGTATTTT; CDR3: CASSEESLAGGYTDTQYF
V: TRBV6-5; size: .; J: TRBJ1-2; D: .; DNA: TGTGCCAGCAGGGGCTTTACAGGGATACATGGCTACACCTTC; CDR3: CASRGFTGIHGYTF
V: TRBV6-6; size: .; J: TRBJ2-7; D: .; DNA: TGTGCCAGCACCTTGGGGGGGGCGAGCAACGAGCAGTACTTC; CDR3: CASTLGGASNEQYF
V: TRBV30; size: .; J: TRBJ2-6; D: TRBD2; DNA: TGTGCCTGGAGTTACGACGGGAGGACTGGGGCCAACGTCCTGACTTTC; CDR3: CAWSYDGRTGANVLTF
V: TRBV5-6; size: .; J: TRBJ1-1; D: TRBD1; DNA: TGTGCCAGCAGCTCGGGCCCAGGGGGCAACACTGAAGCTTTCTTT; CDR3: CASSSGPGGNTEAFF
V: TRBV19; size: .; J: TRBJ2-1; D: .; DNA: TGTGCCAGTAATGGGGGGGCGGGGTCCTACAATGAGCAGTTCTTC; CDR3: CASNGGAGSYNEQFF
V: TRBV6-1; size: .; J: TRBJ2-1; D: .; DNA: TGTGCCAGCAGTTTAACCTACAATGAGCAGTTCTTC; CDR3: CASSLTYNEQFF
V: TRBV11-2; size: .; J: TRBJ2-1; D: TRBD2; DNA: TGTGCCAGCAGCCGCCCGACTAGCGGGAGGGCCGAGTTCTTC; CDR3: CASSRPTSGRAEFF
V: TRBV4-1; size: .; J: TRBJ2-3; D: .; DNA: TGCGCCAGCAGCCAGGCCGGGACTCCGGCCCCAGATACGCAGTATTTT; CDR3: CASSQAGTPAPDTQYF
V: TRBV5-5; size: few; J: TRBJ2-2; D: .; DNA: TGTGCCAGCAGCTTGGGAGCAGGGGACACCGGGGAGCTGTTTTTT; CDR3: CASSLGAGDTGELFF
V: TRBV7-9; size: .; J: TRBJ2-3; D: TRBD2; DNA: TGTGCCAGCAGCTGGGCCCTAGCGGGAGGGCGGTCAGATACGCAGTATTTT; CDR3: CASSWALAGGRSDTQYF
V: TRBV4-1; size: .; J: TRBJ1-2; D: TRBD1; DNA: TGCGCCAGCAGTCCGGACAGGACGAACTATGGCTACACCTTC; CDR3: CASSPDRTNYGYTF
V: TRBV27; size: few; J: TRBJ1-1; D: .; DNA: TGTGCCAGCAGGCCACAGGGTCGGCACACTGAAGCTTTCTTT; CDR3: CASRPQGRHTEAFF
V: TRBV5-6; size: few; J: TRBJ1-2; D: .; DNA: TGTGCCAGCAGCTTGCAGGCTGGCTACACCTTC; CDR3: CASSLQAGYTF
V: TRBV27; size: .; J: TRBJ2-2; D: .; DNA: TGTGCCAGCAGTTTAGTCGGGTGGTCGAACACCGGGGAGCTGTTTTTT; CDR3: CASSLVGWSNTGELFF
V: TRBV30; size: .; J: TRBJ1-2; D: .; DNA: TGTGCCTGGAGTGCCCGACAGACCTATGGCTACACCTTC; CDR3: CAWSARQTYGYTF
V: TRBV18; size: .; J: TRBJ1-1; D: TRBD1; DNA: TGTGCCAGCTCAACGACAGGGGGGAACACTGAAGCTTTCTTT; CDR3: CASSTTGGNTEAFF
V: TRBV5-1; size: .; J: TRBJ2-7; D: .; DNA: TGCGCCAGCAGCTTGGGAGAGGCCCTACGTGGGCAGTACTTC; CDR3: CASSLGEALRGQYF
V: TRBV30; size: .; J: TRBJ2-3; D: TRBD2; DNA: TGTGCCTGGAGTGCCGGACTAGCGGGAGAGGATACGCAGTATTTT; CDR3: CAWSAGLAGEDTQYF
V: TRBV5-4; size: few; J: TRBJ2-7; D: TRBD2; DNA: TGTGCCAGCAGCTTGGGACTAGCGGGAGCCTACGAGCAGTACTTC; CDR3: CASSLGLAGAYEQYF
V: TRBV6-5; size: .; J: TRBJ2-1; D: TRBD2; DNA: TGTGCCAGCAGTTATTCAGAGCGGGGATCCTACAATGAGCAGTTCTTC; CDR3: CASSYSERGSYNEQFF
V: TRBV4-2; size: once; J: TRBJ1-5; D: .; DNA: TGTGCCAGCAGCCAGGGACGCCGGGACACAGAAAATCAGCCCCAGCATTTT; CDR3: CASSQGRRDTENQPQHF
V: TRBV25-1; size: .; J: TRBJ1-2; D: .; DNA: TGTGCCAGCATGGCAGGGACAAACTATGGCTACACCTTC; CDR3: CASMAGTNYGYTF
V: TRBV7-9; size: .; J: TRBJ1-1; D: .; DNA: TGTGCCAGCAGCCCCCCCGGGTCGAACACTGAAGCTTTCTTT; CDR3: CASSPPGSNTEAFF
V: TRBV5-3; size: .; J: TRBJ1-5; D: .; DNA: TGTGCCAGAAGCTTGGAACAGGGTGGTCAGCCCCAGCATTTT; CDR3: CARSLEQGGQPQHF
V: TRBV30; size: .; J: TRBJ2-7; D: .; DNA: TGTGCCTGGAGTGTGACAGCGATCTACGAGCAGTACTTC; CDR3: CAWSVTAIYEQYF
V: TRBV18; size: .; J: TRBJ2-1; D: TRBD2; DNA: TGTGCCAGCTCACCGGTGCGACTAGCGGGTCCTAATGAGCAGTTCTTC; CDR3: CASSPVRLAGPNEQFF
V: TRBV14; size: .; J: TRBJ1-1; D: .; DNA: TGTGCCAGCAGCCAAGAAGGCGGCCTAATAACTGAAGCTTTCTTT; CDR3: CASSQEGGLITEAFF